The rows below give T cell receptor beta chains drawn from one sample of a study of blood T cells in healthy people across ages. TCRdb ran MiXCR on the 5' RACE reads and lists one entry per CDR3 protein. The profile covers approximately 850,000 distinct CDR3 sequences, with around two fifths appearing a single time and around 21% taken by the ten largest. The material sequenced was blood. These TCRs come from a man aged 60 to 69 in good health. Each CDR3 is given with its conserved first and last residue. A D gene is named only where the DNA matches it firmly. Expanded clones get a size class; other rows say once, few or many, or leave the size out.

j_gene	abundance	v_gene	d_gene	CDR3aa	CDR3nt
TRBJ2-1	NA	TRBV10-3	TRBD2	CVITPGLAGDEQFF	TGTGTCATTACGCCGGGACTAGCGGGGGATGAGCAGTTCTTC
TRBJ2-4	few	TRBV6-2/TRBV6-3	NA	CASSLRVNIQYF	TGTGCCAGCTCTCTCCGGGTAAACATTCAGTACTTC
TRBJ2-3	many	TRBV9	TRBD1	CASSVPATGGTDTQYF	TGTGCCAGCAGCGTACCAGCGACAGGGGGCACAGATACGCAGTATTTT
TRBJ2-1	few	TRBV28	NA	CASRGVAQFF	TGTGCCAGCAGGGGCGTGGCGCAGTTCTTC
TRBJ1-2	NA	TRBV9	NA	CASRDHGAPYGYTF	TGTGCCAGCAGAGATCACGGGGCCCCCTATGGCTACACCTTC
TRBJ2-5	NA	TRBV11-3	NA	CASSGNQRETQYF	TGTGCCAGCAGCGGAAATCAGCGGGAGACCCAGTACTTC
TRBJ2-3	NA	TRBV6-1	NA	CASRPGRPFGTDTQYF	TGTGCCAGCAGACCGGGACGCCCGTTTGGCACAGATACGCAGTATTTT
TRBJ1-2	NA	TRBV4-3	NA	CASSQDQGLIYGYTF	TGCGCCAGCAGCCAAGACCAGGGGCTGATCTATGGCTACACCTTC
TRBJ2-1	NA	TRBV12-3/TRBV12-4	TRBD2	CTSSPQPGLAAYNEQFF	TGTACCAGCAGTCCCCAACCGGGACTAGCGGCCTACAATGAGCAGTTCTTC
TRBJ1-1	once	TRBV20-1	TRBD1	CSARRGDAEAFF	TGCAGTGCCCGCAGGGGGGACGCTGAAGCTTTCTTT
TRBJ2-7	few	TRBV5-6	TRBD1	CASSPRDRGSEQYF	TGTGCCAGCAGCCCCCGGGACAGGGGAAGCGAGCAGTACTTC
TRBJ2-5	many	TRBV4-3	NA	CASSLDGETQYF	TGCGCCAGCAGCCTGGATGGGGAGACCCAGTACTTC
TRBJ2-3	NA	TRBV24-1	TRBD1	CATSGQGQGVDTQYF	TGTGCCACCAGTGGTCAGGGACAGGGGGTAGATACGCAGTATTTT
TRBJ2-7	NA	TRBV5-4	NA	CASSTGTDDYEQYF	TGTGCCAGCAGCACCGGGACGGACGATTACGAGCAGTACTTC
TRBJ2-7	few	TRBV7-2	TRBD2	CASSLGWTSGSYEQYF	TGTGCCAGCAGCTTAGGATGGACTAGCGGATCCTACGAGCAGTACTTC
TRBJ2-5	NA	TRBV5-1	TRBD2	CASSQGLAGYNEQYF	TGCGCCAGCAGCCAGGGGCTAGCGGGTTACAATGAGCAGTACTTC
TRBJ2-7	NA	TRBV30	NA	CAWSVSNRVHNEQYF	TGTGCCTGGAGTGTATCCAACAGGGTCCACAATGAGCAGTACTTC
TRBJ2-1	NA	TRBV2	TRBD2	CASSASGGGLYERFF	TGTGCCAGCAGTGCTAGCGGGGGGGGCCTTTATGAGCGGTTCTTC
TRBJ2-4	NA	TRBV20-1	NA	CSAADRNIQYF	TGCAGTGCAGCTGACAGAAACATTCAGTACTTC
TRBJ1-2	NA	TRBV21-1	NA	CASSRQGIYGYTF	TGTGCCAGCAGCCGACAGGGGATTTATGGCTACACCTTC
TRBJ2-7	few	TRBV29-1	NA	CSGENGYEQYF	TGCAGCGGTGAAAACGGCTACGAGCAGTACTTC
TRBJ1-2	NA	TRBV2	NA	CASSEALRVSGYTF	TGTGCCAGCAGTGAAGCGCTTCGGGTAAGCGGCTACACCTTC
TRBJ1-1	NA	TRBV5-1	NA	CASSLDRYTEAFF	TGCGCCAGCAGCTTGGACAGGTACACTGAAGCTTTCTTT
TRBJ2-5	few	TRBV4-1	NA	CASSPTPGGPQETQYF	TGCGCCAGCAGCCCTACGCCTGGGGGCCCCCAAGAGACCCAGTACTTC
TRBJ1-4	few	TRBV9	NA	CASSVGQGPSATNEKLFF	TGTGCCAGCAGCGTAGGTCAGGGGCCCTCTGCAACTAATGAAAAACTGTTTTTT
TRBJ2-1	few	TRBV24-1	NA	CATSDQTYNEQFF	TGTGCCACCAGTGACCAAACCTACAATGAGCAGTTCTTC
TRBJ1-6	once	TRBV12-3/TRBV12-4	TRBD1	CASSPLGRGSESPLHF	TGTGCCAGCAGTCCCCTTGGCAGGGGGTCTGAGTCACCCCTCCACTTT
TRBJ2-7	NA	TRBV10-3	TRBD1	CAISESGTGPGEQYF	TGTGCCATCAGTGAGTCTGGGACAGGGCCGGGTGAGCAGTACTTC
TRBJ2-5	NA	TRBV7-9	NA	CASSVQGTQETQYF	TGTGCCAGCAGCGTACAGGGGACTCAAGAGACCCAGTACTTC
TRBJ1-2	once	TRBV5-5	NA	CASSLYLQGLDGYTF	TGTGCCAGCAGCTTGTATTTACAGGGTCTCGATGGCTACACCTTC
TRBJ2-1	NA	TRBV7-2	TRBD2	CASSPAGLRNERFF	TGTGCCAGCAGCCCAGCGGGGCTGCGAAATGAGCGGTTCTTC
TRBJ1-2	NA	TRBV11-2	NA	CASSRGADYGYTF	TGTGCCAGCAGTCGGGGTGCAGACTATGGCTACACCTTC
TRBJ1-5	few	TRBV14	TRBD1	CASSSRDRGPHWQPQHF	TGTGCCAGCAGCTCCCGGGACAGGGGTCCACATTGGCAGCCCCAGCATTTT
TRBJ2-6	NA	TRBV20-1	NA	CSARRDSGANVLTF	TGCAGTGCTAGGCGTGACTCTGGGGCCAACGTCCTGACTTTC
TRBJ2-6	few	TRBV6-6	TRBD1	CASLSWQGVAGANVLTF	TGTGCCAGCTTATCGTGGCAGGGGGTTGCTGGGGCCAACGTCCTGACTTTC
TRBJ1-6	few	TRBV20-1	TRBD1	CSAKAHGQGGSPLHF	TGCAGTGCTAAAGCTCACGGACAGGGTGGATCACCCCTCCACTTT
TRBJ1-1	few	TRBV12-3/TRBV12-4	NA	CASNQIGQKNTEAFF	TGTGCCAGCAACCAAATCGGGCAGAAGAACACTGAAGCTTTCTTT
TRBJ2-1	NA	TRBV6-6	TRBD1	CASGWDRGTYNEQFF	TGTGCCAGCGGTTGGGACAGGGGGACCTACAATGAGCAGTTCTTC
TRBJ2-1	NA	TRBV5-6	NA	CASRHVGDNRREQFF	TGTGCCAGCAGGCATGTGGGGGACAATCGCCGTGAGCAGTTCTTC
TRBJ2-7	once	TRBV6-1	NA	CASRRRADRGIRFYEQYF	TGTGCCAGCAGAAGAAGGGCCGATCGGGGGATAAGATTCTACGAGCAGTACTTC
TRBJ2-2	NA	TRBV20-1	NA	CSARVRGGAGELFF	TGCAGTGCTAGAGTTCGTGGCGGGGCCGGGGAGCTGTTTTTT
TRBJ2-5	NA	TRBV5-1	TRBD2	CASSQSGGPNNEQYF	TGCGCCAGCAGCCAAAGCGGGGGCCCAAATAATGAGCAGTACTTC
TRBJ1-4	many	TRBV6-5	NA	CASRKMGVGANEKLFF	TGTGCCAGCAGAAAAATGGGGGTTGGAGCTAATGAAAAACTGTTTTTT
TRBJ2-1	many	TRBV7-6	TRBD1	CASSSGTGSYNEQFF	TGTGCCAGCAGCTCCGGGACAGGCTCCTACAATGAGCAGTTCTTC
TRBJ2-1	NA	TRBV11-3	NA	CASSLGGDRAYNEQFF	TGTGCCAGCAGCTTAGGGGGCGACAGAGCCTACAATGAGCAGTTCTTC
TRBJ1-2	NA	TRBV5-1	NA	CASSYRDTDNYGYTF	TGCGCCAGCAGCTACCGGGACACGGATAATTATGGCTACACCTTC
TRBJ2-7	few	TRBV13	NA	CASSQRPGSGPNEQYF	TGTGCCAGCAGCCAACGTCCGGGCAGCGGGCCAAACGAGCAGTACTTC
TRBJ1-2	NA	TRBV7-9	NA	CASSLVGGFDGYTF	TGTGCCAGCAGCTTAGTCGGGGGATTCGATGGCTACACCTTC
TRBJ2-2	NA	TRBV7-2	NA	CASSLVTLPTNTGELFF	TGTGCCAGCAGCTTAGTCACTCTGCCCACGAACACCGGGGAGCTGTTTTTT
TRBJ1-2	few	TRBV9	NA	CASSVSPQGSGGGYTF	TGTGCCAGCAGCGTATCCCCGCAGGGGAGCGGTGGCGGCTACACCTTC
TRBJ2-3	NA	TRBV5-1	NA	CASSLQPDPEDTQYF	TGCGCCAGCAGCCTCCAGCCCGACCCCGAAGATACGCAGTATTTT
TRBJ2-1	NA	TRBV20-1	TRBD2	CSASLRTSGNRGNEQFF	TGCAGTGCTAGCCTCCGGACTAGCGGGAACAGGGGTAATGAGCAGTTCTTC
TRBJ1-2	few	TRBV12-3/TRBV12-4	NA	CASSPRTPYGYTF	TGTGCCAGCAGCCCCCGGACTCCCTATGGCTACACCTTC
TRBJ2-3	NA	TRBV4-3	TRBD2	CASSQDLNSGGVDTQYF	TGCGCCAGCAGCCAAGATCTGAATAGCGGGGGGGTAGATACGCAGTATTTT